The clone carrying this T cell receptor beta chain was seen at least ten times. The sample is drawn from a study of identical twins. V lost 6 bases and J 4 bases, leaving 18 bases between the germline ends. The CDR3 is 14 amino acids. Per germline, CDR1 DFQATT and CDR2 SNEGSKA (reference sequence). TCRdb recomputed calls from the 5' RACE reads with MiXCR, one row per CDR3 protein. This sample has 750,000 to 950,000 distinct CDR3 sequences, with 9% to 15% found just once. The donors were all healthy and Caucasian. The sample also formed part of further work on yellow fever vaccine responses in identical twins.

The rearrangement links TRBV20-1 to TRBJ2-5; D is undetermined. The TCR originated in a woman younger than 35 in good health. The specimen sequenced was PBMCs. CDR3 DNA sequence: TGCAGTGCCATACGATCTAGTTTCGGAGAGACCCAGTACTTC. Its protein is CSAIRSSFGETQYF.